This is a list of T cell receptor beta chains from one sample in a study of prognosis after radiotherapy for stage I lung cancer. TCRdb independently ran MiXCR on the multiplex PCR reads; one entry per CDR3 protein. This sample has about 27,000 distinct CDR3 sequences; around 30% occur once, and the top ten carry about 32%. Sequenced material: PBMCs, taken before or after stereotactic body radiation therapy (not recorded which). The source is a donor older than 45 with non-small cell lung cancer. CDR3s include the opening cysteine and the closing phenylalanine or tryptophan. Each record gives: D gene, V gene, J gene, clone size, CDR3 DNA, CDR3 protein. The D gene is left open where the match is weak. A clone size is listed for some rows: how often the clone was seen (once, few, many), or a class if it is expanded.

>NA|TRBV28|TRBJ1-2|once
TGTGCCAGCAGTTTGTTCAACTATGGCTACACCTTC
CASSLFNYGYTF
>NA|TRBV11-3|TRBJ2-1|NA
TGTGCCAGCAGCTTAGTCGCTTCCTCGGTCGAGCAGTTCTTC
CASSLVASSVEQFF
>NA|TRBV6-1|TRBJ1-2|many
TGTGCCAGCAGAACCGATAGGGACTATGGCTACACCTTC
CASRTDRDYGYTF
>NA|TRBV7-9|TRBJ2-5|many
TGTGCCAGCAGCTTAGCGTCCGGGGGTGGTAGGGAGACCCAGTACTTC
CASSLASGGGRETQYF
>TRBD1|TRBV29-1|TRBJ1-6|many
TGCAGCGCCCCTGGACAGGTGTATAATTCACCCCTCCACTTT
CSAPGQVYNSPLHF
>NA|TRBV5-1|TRBJ1-2|many
TGCGCCAGCAGCTTCACGGTCGGAAGCTATGGCTACACCTTC
CASSFTVGSYGYTF
>NA|TRBV3-1|TRBJ2-2|NA
TGTGCCAGCAGCCACGAAGCGAGCGGGGAGCTGTTTTTT
CASSHEASGELFF
>NA|TRBV7-2|TRBJ1-1|NA
TGTGCCAGCAGCTCAGGACAGACCCGAGCACGTTATGAAGCTTTCTTT
CASSSGQTRARYEAFF
>NA|TRBV5-1|TRBJ2-7|NA
TGCGCCAGCAGCTTGGCAGGTTACCGACGGGAGCAGTACTTC
CASSLAGYRREQYF
>NA|TRBV19|TRBJ1-6|medium-sized
TGTGCCACCGGGCCGATAAATAATTCACCCCTCCACTTT
CATGPINNSPLHF
>TRBD2|TRBV10-2|TRBJ2-5|few
TGCGCCAGCAGTCTGACTAGCGGACAAGAGACCCAGTACTTC
CASSLTSGQETQYF
>NA|TRBV20-1|TRBJ2-2|NA
TGCAGTGCTAGAGCAAGGGGATCCGGGGAGCTGTTTTTT
CSARARGSGELFF
>NA|TRBV12-3/TRBV12-4|TRBJ1-2|medium-sized
TGTGCCATATGTTGGGGACAAAAGATAGCTAACTATGGCTACACCTTC
CAICWGQKIANYGYTF
>NA|TRBV6-9|TRBJ1-2|many
TGTGCCAGCAGTTCATCGGGAGTCTACACCTTC
CASSSSGVYTF
>TRBD1|TRBV7-9|TRBJ2-5|NA
TGTGCCAGCAGCCACGGACAGGGGCAAGAGACCCAGTACTTC
CASSHGQGQETQYF
>NA|TRBV7-8|TRBJ1-6|many
TGTGCCAGCAGCTTAGACGGGAGGGGGAATTCACCCCTCCACTTT
CASSLDGRGNSPLHF
>NA|TRBV2|TRBJ1-1|NA
TGTGCCAGCAGTGAGATCAGGTCGAGAGCTTTCTTT
CASSEIRSRAFF
>NA|TRBV12-3/TRBV12-4|TRBJ1-1|many
TGTGCCAGCAGTTTTGGTGGCACTGAAGCTTTCTTT
CASSFGGTEAFF
>TRBD2|TRBV6-4|TRBJ2-1|NA
TGTGCCAGCAGTCCCCTAGCGGGAAGCCCGGTAAATGAGCAGTTCTTC
CASSPLAGSPVNEQFF
>TRBD1|TRBV28|TRBJ1-2|many
TGTGCCAGCAGTTCCCCTAATGGACAGGGGCGCCTCTATGGCTACACCTTC
CASSSPNGQGRLYGYTF
>TRBD1|TRBV6-4|TRBJ1-2|many
TGTGCCAGCAATGAGAGAGGGACAGGGAGCCACACCTTC
CASNERGTGSHTF
>NA|TRBV9|TRBJ2-1|many
TGTGCCAGCAGCGTAGCGCAGGACCCCTACAATGAGCAGTTCTTC
CASSVAQDPYNEQFF
>NA|TRBV6-2/TRBV6-3|TRBJ1-1|NA
TGTGCCAGCAGTAGGGGGGGGGGCCGGGGCACTGAAGCTTTCTTT
CASSRGGGRGTEAFF
>TRBD1|TRBV3-1|TRBJ1-2|many
TGTGCCAGCAGGGAAACAGGGGGTGGAGGCTACACCTTC
CASRETGGGGYTF
>NA|TRBV6-1|TRBJ1-1|many
TGTGCCAGCAGGACAAATACACCGAACACTGAAGCTTTCTTT
CASRTNTPNTEAFF
>TRBD2|TRBV6-1|TRBJ2-4|many
TGTGCCAGCAGTGAAGCCCTAGCGGGAGCCAAAAACATTCAGTACTTC
CASSEALAGAKNIQYF
>NA|TRBV7-3|TRBJ2-2|NA
TGTGCCAGCAGCTCCATAGGAGGGGGGAGCACCGGGGAGCTGTTTTTT
CASSSIGGGSTGELFF
>NA|TRBV2|TRBJ2-1|many
TGTGCCAGCAGTGGTAGCTCGTCGGGTAATGAGCAGTTCTTC
CASSGSSSGNEQFF
>TRBD2|TRBV20-1|TRBJ2-1|many
TGCAGTGCTCCTGGGACTAGCGGTGAGCAGTTCTTC
CSAPGTSGEQFF
>NA|TRBV7-9|TRBJ2-2|NA
TGTGCCAGCAGCGCTCCTAATACCGGGGAGCTGTTTTTT
CASSAPNTGELFF
>NA|TRBV20-1|TRBJ2-3|many
TGCAGTGCTGTTCCGCGCCAAAGACTAGTCCCACATCCCACAGATACGCAGTATTTT
CSAVPRQRLVPHPTDTQYF
>NA|TRBV11-2|TRBJ2-2|many
TGTGCCAGCAGCCCCAGGACGGCTACGAACACCGGGGAGCTGTTTTTT
CASSPRTATNTGELFF
>NA|TRBV18|TRBJ2-1|many
TGTGCCAGCTCACCAGTAGGCACCAACAATGAGCAGTTCTTC
CASSPVGTNNEQFF
>TRBD2|TRBV4-2|TRBJ2-1|few
TGTGCCAGCAGCCAAGATCCGCGGGAGACGGATGAGCAGTTCTTC
CASSQDPRETDEQFF
>NA|TRBV5-4|TRBJ1-3|NA
TGTGCCAGCAGCTTAGCTGGGGCCGGAAACACCATATATTTT
CASSLAGAGNTIYF
>NA|TRBV19|TRBJ1-6|many
TGTGCCAGTAGTACCGTGCCGGACTATAATTCACCCCTCCACTTT
CASSTVPDYNSPLHF
>TRBD1|TRBV6-1|TRBJ2-3|many
TGTGCCAGCAGTATCGGACAGGGCCAAACAGATACGCAGTATTTT
CASSIGQGQTDTQYF
>NA|TRBV5-6|TRBJ1-2|many
TGTGCCAGCAGCTTAACAGGGTTTAACTATGGCTACACCTTC
CASSLTGFNYGYTF
>NA|TRBV25-1|TRBJ2-2|many
TGTGCCAGCACCGATAGGGGGGGGACACCGAACACCGGGGAGCTGTTTTTT
CASTDRGGTPNTGELFF
>NA|TRBV6-5|TRBJ2-1|NA
TGTGCCAGCAGTTCCAGCGGATCACACAATGAGCAGTTCTTC
CASSSSGSHNEQFF
>TRBD1|TRBV20-1|TRBJ1-2|many
TGCAGTGCTAGAGATATCGCGACAGGGGATTCTTTTTATGGCTACACCTTC
CSARDIATGDSFYGYTF
>NA|TRBV20-1|TRBJ2-2|many
TGCAGTGCTCGACTAGGGAACACCGGGGAGCTGTTTTTT
CSARLGNTGELFF
>NA|TRBV3-1|TRBJ1-6|many
TGTGCCAGCATGAGTAGGGGCTCCTATAATTCACCCCTCCACTTT
CASMSRGSYNSPLHF
>NA|TRBV14|TRBJ1-3|many
TGTGCCAGCAGCCTATCAAACTCTGGAAACACCATATATTTT
CASSLSNSGNTIYF
>NA|TRBV9|TRBJ1-2|many
TGTGCCAGCAGCGTAGCGACGGGGAGTGAAGGCTACACCTTC
CASSVATGSEGYTF
>NA|TRBV5-8|TRBJ2-2|many
TGTGCCAGCAGCTCGACAGGGAGGAGGCCCGGGGAGCTGTTTTTT
CASSSTGRRPGELFF
>NA|TRBV6-1|TRBJ1-6|many
TGTGCCAGCGCGACCCACACTAATTCACCCCTCCACTTT
CASATHTNSPLHF
>NA|TRBV3-1|TRBJ1-2|many
TGTGCCAGCAGCCAAGATCGGGGAACCTACACCTTC
CASSQDRGTYTF
>NA|TRBV7-2|TRBJ1-2|once
TGTGCCAGCAGCTTAGCCGTTCGAACGCACTATGGCTACACCTTC
CASSLAVRTHYGYTF
>NA|TRBV28|TRBJ1-5|NA
TGTGCCAGCAGTGAGACAGTACAGCCCTATCATTTT
CASSETVQPYHF
>NA|TRBV5-1|TRBJ2-7|many
TGCGCCAGCAGCTTGACTAGCTCCTACGAGCAGTACTTC
CASSLTSSYEQYF
>NA|TRBV13|TRBJ1-1|many
TGTGCCAGCAGCCTATATCCTGTAGACACTGAAGCTTTCTTT
CASSLYPVDTEAFF
>NA|TRBV5-1|TRBJ1-5|NA
TGCGCCAGCAGCTTGGACCCGGATCGCAATAAGCCACAGCATTTT
CASSLDPDRNKPQHF